This TCR beta chain was obtained from a study of tumor-infiltrating lymphocytes in primary liver carcinoma (dated by TCRdb to between 2016 and 2019). In terms of the full investigation: Surgical resection was performed in China between 2015 and early 2016 on about 5 patients with histopathologically diagnosed primary liver carcinoma. Of the five patients, three men and two women aged 30 to 69 years, four had hepatocellular carcinoma and one had combined HCC and intrahepatic cholangiocarcinoma. The tumors of the five patients were staged as T1-T3 N0M0, with maximum diameters ranging from roughly 4 to 10 cm. Each sample produced about 3.65 to 7.5 million productive TCRbeta reads, and read depth showed no significant difference between tissue types. For each liver tumor, the study sampled five regions along with adjacent normal tissue and blood, and applied TCRbeta repertoire sequencing, expression microarrays and whole-exome sequencing. A total of some 35 specimens from 5 patients went through TCRbeta repertoire sequencing, namely 25 tumor regions, 5 adjacent noncancerous liver tissues and 5 peripheral blood samples. High reproducibility was observed for the technical replicate repertoires, with mean shared-clone rates approximately 0.9 and correlation coefficients above 0.95.

TRIzol reagent was used to extract blood RNA from unsorted whole blood, while the DNeasy Blood & Tissue kit provided the germline DNA. Chronic HBV infection was present in the patients, and the patients were treatment-naive at sampling. Before surgery, approximately 3.6 milliliters of peripheral blood were drawn into K2EDTA tubes. On this clonotype itself: Its specific antigen is unknown. No base quality information exists; no much larger clone differs at one position.

Overall results and qualifications from the work: Only five patients were included in the study, and the authors note that the findings should be validated in a larger study. Consistent with antigen-driven expansion, pairs of tumor regions showed higher repertoire overlap (mean about 35%) than either tumor-adjacent pairs (around 17%) or tumor-blood pairs (about 14%). Since the samples were bulk and unsorted, there was no way to compare CD4+ and CD8+ T cell repertoires. The top 250 clones accounted for a significantly greater share of the repertoire in tumors than in blood (p = 0.039). Only the TCR beta chain was sequenced, so true repertoire diversity is likely underestimated because unpaired alpha chains were not captured.

The CDR3 covers 13 residues, taking in both the cysteine and the phenylalanine. Solely the CDR3 DNA is kept, with 39 bases framed from the first base. The germline V gene gives CDR1 as SQVTM and CDR2 as ANQGSEA. TCRbeta-specific cDNA was reverse-transcribed from approximately 500 ng total RNA using a constant-region primer and ProtoScript II reverse transcriptase. Three nested multiplex PCR rounds, following a slightly modified ARM-PCR procedure, were used to build the TCRbeta libraries. Multiplex TRBV1-TRBV30 forward primers and a Cbeta reverse primer were used in the first two PCR rounds, each of which was run for roughly 9 cycles. Sample barcodes and Illumina adapters were attached in a final 25-cycle PCR using Deep VentR polymerase. Amplicons of 200-500 bp were gel-purified with a QIAquick gel extraction kit before sequencing. The TCRbeta amplicons were sequenced with 250-bp paired-end reads on an Illumina HiSeq 2500. The paper's data handling went like this. Reads were quality-trimmed with Trimmomatic v0.33, and paired reads were merged with FLASH v1.2.11 to recover full CDR3 sequences. V, D and J germline segments were assigned to the rearranged TCRbeta sequences using MiGEC v1.2.1b. Clonotype statistics and Shannon-Wiener diversity indices were calculated with VDJtools v1.0.0. To reduce sampling bias, subsequent analyses other than the diversity analysis used only the 250 most abundant clonotypes in each sample. Clones were called with MiXCR by TCRdb after fastp trimmed the public reads at Q25, and only in-frame beta chains were retained. Every entry covers one CDR3 protein and lists the most common genes and DNA from its rows. The V and J calls were determined by TCRdb, not by the authors. This sample comprises fewer than 350,000 distinct CDR3 sequences, 65% of them detected only once. The ten largest make up approximately 9.4% of the sample.

The sample was peripheral blood. The chain is made from TRBV29-1 and TRBJ1-1, and TRBD1 matches 7 of the central bases. The TCR sequence derives from a man aged 40-50 years with primary liver carcinoma and hepatitis B virus infection. The DNA reads TGCGGCGGTCTGACAGGGAGGAGCACTGAAGCTTTCTTT. Its protein reads: CGGLTGRSTEAFF.